Listed here are 17 T cell receptor beta chains from one sample, sequenced in a study of T-cell reconstitution after alpha-beta-depleted transplantation in children. Unique molecular identifiers were incorporated during preparation of the TCRbeta library. TCRdb ran MiXCR on the PCR reads and lists one entry per CDR3 protein. The repertoire holds hundreds of thousands of distinct CDR3 sequences, with approximately 10% as singletons. The specimen comprised PBMCs, sampled before TCRalphabeta/CD19-depleted stem cell transplant. The receptors were gathered from a child aged 2 to 10 with inherited bone marrow failure, due to receive a stem cell transplant.

This clonotype appeared many times. The chain recombines TRBV24-1 with TRBJ2-1; a possible D gene is TRBD1 (5 bases). V was pared by 3 bases and J by 0 bases, with 14 bases between. Looked up from germline, CDR1 is KGHDR and CDR2 is SFDVKD. There are 17 residues in the CDR3. The CDR3 bases are TGTGCCACCAGTGATCCGGACATGGAAAGCTCCTACAATGAGCAGTTCTTC. Residues: CATSDPDMESSYNEQFF.

This clonotype has a handful of counts. The chain uses TRBV18 and TRBJ2-2; 7 positions agree with TRBD2. Germline V gives CDR1 KGHSH, CDR2 LQKENI. Trimming at V came to 3 bases and at J to 6 bases, leaving 7 bases not matched to a gene. The CDR3 has 15 amino acids. CDR3 loop: CASSPLSGISGELFF. The CDR3 bases are TGTGCCAGCTCACCGTTGAGCGGGATTTCCGGGGAGCTGTTTTTT.

As concerns this clonotype: A much larger clonotype is one base distant, so this may be a read error. The genes are TRBV5-1 and TRBJ2-2, with 10 bases identical to TRBD1. Germline CDR1 SGHRS, CDR2 YFSETQ. V shed 4 bases and J 4 bases; nucleotides not matched to a gene: 4. This CDR3 region has 15 residues. DNA for the CDR3: TGCGCCAGCAGCGCGGGGGACAGGGGCACCGGGGAGCTGTTTTTT. It encodes CASSAGDRGTGELFF. The complete variable domain, with remaining parts taken from reference TRBV5-1 and TRBJ2-2, reads KAGVTQTPRYLIKTRGQQVTLSCSPISGHRSVSWYQQTPGQGLQFLFEYFSETQRNKGNFPGRFSGRQFSNSRSEMNVSTLELGDSALYLCASSAGDRGTGELFFGEGSRLTVL.

This clonotype turned up a few times. The chain recombines TRBV6-2 or TRBV6-3 with TRBJ2-2; 7 bases fit TRBD1. This CDR3 spans 16 amino acids. The germline CDR1 and CDR2 sequences are MNHEY and SVGEGT. V lost 2 bases and J lost 2; bases outside the gene matches: 5. The CDR3 region has the DNA TGTGCCAGCAGTTACAGAGGGACAGAAAACACCGGGGAGCTGTTTTTT. It codes for CASSYRGTENTGELFF.

At least ten counts were recorded for this clonotype. The gene calls are TRBV4-3 and TRBJ2-2, with 12 bases identical to TRBD2. In germline, CDR1 is LGHNA, CDR2 YSLEER. The CDR3 is 16 residues long. After removal of 5 bases from V and 4 bases from J, the junction contained 5 bases not matched to a gene. CDR3 DNA: TGCGCCAGCAGCGCCGGGGGACTAGCGGGCACCGGGGAGCTGTTTTTT. Amino acids: CASSAGGLAGTGELFF.

The gene calls are TRBV20-1 and TRBJ2-2; D unresolved. V dropped 0 bases and J dropped 7 bases, with 18 bases sitting between them. Germline assignment: CDR1 DFQATT and CDR2 SNEGSKA (reference sequence). The CDR3 loop spans 16 amino acids. CDR3 region: CSARDPRDETIGELFF. CDR3 bases: TGCAGTGCTAGAGACCCAAGAGACGAGACGATCGGGGAGCTGTTTTTT.

The V gene is TRBV27, the J gene TRBJ2-2; D is uncertain. Germline lookup yields CDR1 MNHEY and CDR2 SMNVEV (reference sequence). V was shortened by 3 bases and J by 6 bases, with 8 bases between the two germline ends. The CDR3 is 13 residues long. CDR3 residues: CASSFPGPGELFF. CDR3 bases: TGTGCCAGCAGTTTTCCGGGCCCCGGGGAGCTGTTTTTT.

This clonotype was observed many times. In DNA, the CDR3 is TGTGCCAGCAGTTACTCGAAACGCCTAACAGATACGCAGTATTTT. It translates to CASSYSKRLTDTQYF. This chain joins TRBV6-2 or TRBV6-3 and TRBJ2-3; D remains ambiguous. This CDR3 is 15 amino acids long. Germline V gives CDR1 MNHEY, CDR2 SVGEGT. Deletions cut 0 bases from V and 3 bases from J, with 10 bases between.

This clonotype has only a few counts. The chain couples TRBV5-1 to TRBJ1-1; tentative D call: TRBD1 (5 bases). V dropped 2 bases and J dropped 5 bases, with 13 bases sitting between them. The V gene's germline CDR1 is SGHRS and CDR2 YFSETQ. The length of the CDR3 is 14 residues. CDR3 region: CASSLTGIPTEAFF. CDR3 DNA sequence: TGCGCCAGCAGCTTAACAGGCATTCCAACTGAAGCTTTCTTT.

This clonotype has a count of ten or more. The chain joins TRBV20-1 to TRBJ2-1, with D possibly TRBD2 on 5 matching bases. The V gene lost 0 bases and the J gene lost 4 bases, with 13 bases spanning the gap. The germline CDR1 and CDR2 sequences are DFQATT and SNEGSKA (reference sequence). This CDR3 region has 15 residues. CDR3 nucleotide sequence: TGCAGTGCTAGAGACGGAGCGGACCCTTACAATGAGCAGTTCTTC. This translates into CSARDGADPYNEQFF.

This rearrangement joins TRBV19 to TRBJ1-1; D call uncertain. Germline values: CDR1 LNHDA, CDR2 SQIVND (reference sequence). The length of the CDR3 is 14 residues. The V end was cut by 2 bases, the J end by 4 bases, with 11 bases between. The CDR3 DNA reads as TGTGCCAGTAGTATACATAACCGGGCCACTGAAGCTTTCTTT. Amino acid sequence: CASSIHNRATEAFF.

This clonotype was seen more than once but under ten times. The J gene is TRBJ2-5, the V gene TRBV20-1, with TRBD2 matching over 12 bases. J was trimmed by 5 bases and V by 3 bases; bases with no gene match: 7. Germline V CDR1 and CDR2: DFQATT, SNEGSKA (reference sequence). The length of the CDR3 is 15 residues. CDR3 region: CSASLTSGSGETQYF. Here the CDR3 DNA reads TGCAGTGCTAGTTTGACTAGCGGGAGTGGTGAGACCCAGTACTTC.

This clonotype was seen many times. This rearrangement joins TRBV27 to TRBJ2-3; 10 bases agree with TRBD2. V shed 4 bases, J shed 3 bases, and the junction held 4 bases outside the gene matches. Germline CDR1 is MNHEY and CDR2 is SMNVEV (reference sequence). This CDR3 is 15 amino acids long. This CDR3 is CASSSGTSATDTQYF. The CDR3 DNA sequence: TGTGCCAGCAGTTCCGGGACTAGCGCAACAGATACGCAGTATTTT.

This clonotype occurred many times. The chain couples TRBV28 to TRBJ2-3; D remains ambiguous. V lost 7 bases to trimming and J lost 0 bases, with 5 bases between them. The CDR3 totals 12 residues. Germline-derived CDR1 and CDR2 are MDHEN and SYDVKM. Here the CDR3 reads CASTKSTDTQYF. Here the CDR3 DNA reads TGTGCCAGCACGAAAAGCACAGATACGCAGTATTTT. Combining the CDR3 with reference TRBV28 and TRBJ2-3 gives the whole variable domain DVKVTQSSRYLVKRTGEKVFLECVQDMDHENMFWYRQDPGLGLRLIYFSYDVKMKEKGDIPEGYSVSREKKERFSLILESASTNQTSMYLCASTKSTDTQYFGPGTRLTVL.

The chain couples TRBV27 to TRBJ2-1; 10 positions match TRBD2. Per the germline V gene, CDR1 is MNHEY and CDR2 is SMNVEV (reference sequence). The trim removed 3 bases at V and 3 bases at J, leaving 5 bases unmatched. The length of the CDR3 is 16 residues. The CDR3, as DNA: TGTGCCAGCAGTTTCTCTAGCGGGAGTATCTACAATGAGCAGTTCTTC. This sequence encodes CASSFSSGSIYNEQFF.

The table lists this clonotype with many counts. The chain employs TRBV15 and TRBJ2-1, with 11 bases fitting TRBD2. Germline lookup yields CDR1 LNHNV and CDR2 YYDKDF (reference sequence). The CDR3 length is 14 residues. The junction had 2 bases not matched to a gene; V was cut back by 5 bases and J by 5 bases. DNA for the CDR3: TGTGCCACCAGCCGACTAGCGGGAAACAATGAGCAGTTCTTC. Translating gives CATSRLAGNNEQFF.

This chain joins TRBV3-1 and TRBJ2-3; 9 bases match TRBD2. With V trimmed by 4 bases and J by 4 bases, 6 bases remained unmatched. CDR3 length: 15 residues. Germline V gene sequence: CDR1 LGHDT, CDR2 YNNKEL (reference sequence). The DNA for the CDR3 is TGTGCCAGCAGCCGAGCGGGGGGCTGGGCAGATACGCAGTATTTT. As protein: CASSRAGGWADTQYF.